Shown below are 21 T cell receptor beta chains from a single sample sequenced in a study of blood T cell repertoires in COVID-19. Sequenced by immunoSEQ multiplex PCR; TCRdb stores in-frame clones only, minus some. The table lists roughly 29,000 clones, under 85% of them singletons. The sequenced sample consisted of peripheral blood. The receptor set was obtained from a woman between 65 and 79 years old with active or convalescent COVID-19.

This chain uses TRBV2 with TRBJ2-1, with TRBD2 matching 8 bases. This CDR3 is built from 15 residues. Germline loops: CDR1 SNHLY, CDR2 FYNNEI. After removal of 6 bases from V and 1 base from J, the junction contained 5 bases not matched to a gene. The CDR3 bases are TGTGCCAGCAGCCAATCGGGGGGGTCCTACAATGAGCAGTTCTTC. It codes for CASSQSGGSYNEQFF.

The rearrangement joins TRBV28 to TRBJ1-2; TRBD1 matches 7 bases. Germline loops: CDR1 MDHEN, CDR2 SYDVKM. CDR3 size: 13 residues. V lost 10 bases to trimming and J lost 0 bases; unmatched junction nucleotides: 5. CDR3 nucleotide sequence: TGTGCCACTCGGGACAGCACTAACTATGGCTACACCTTC. Its translation: CATRDSTNYGYTF.

The V call is TRBV15, the J call TRBJ2-7; 12 bases line up with TRBD2. V trimming: 8 bases; J trimming: 4 bases; junction bases outside the gene matches: 3. The CDR3 spans 13 residues. Germline lookup yields CDR1 LNHNV and CDR2 YYDKDF (reference sequence). CDR3 loop: CATGLAGTYEQYF. DNA for the CDR3: TGTGCCACCGGACTAGCGGGGACTTACGAGCAGTACTTC.

V gene TRBV7-8 combines with J gene TRBJ1-1; 7 bases align to TRBD1. This CDR3 comprises 17 residues. The J segment lost 1 base and the V segment lost 5 bases, leaving 13 bases of the junction unmatched. Germline assignment: CDR1 SGHVS and CDR2 FQNEAQ. This CDR3 reads CASSVQTGRWGNTEAFF. CDR3 bases: TGTGCCAGCAGCGTGCAGACAGGGCGGTGGGGGAACACTGAAGCTTTCTTT.

This clone was counted a few times. V and J are TRBV10-3 and TRBJ2-2; 7 bases match TRBD2. V shed 4 bases, J shed 5 bases, and the junction held 7 bases outside the gene matches. This CDR3 is 15 amino acids long. The V gene's germline CDR1 is ENHRY and CDR2 SYGVKD. CDR3 sequence reads: CAISGRLAETGELFF. CDR3 bases: TGTGCCATCAGTGGCCGACTAGCAGAGACCGGGGAGCTGTTTTTT.

This clone was found a few times. This chain joins TRBV5-5 and TRBJ2-5; TRBD1 matches at 11 bases. Germline values: CDR1 SGHKS, CDR2 YYEKEE (reference sequence). This CDR3 region has 14 residues. The J segment lost 6 bases and the V segment lost 4 bases, leaving 5 bases of the junction unmatched. CDR3 sequence reads: CASSGSDRGQTQYF. The CDR3 DNA follows: TGTGCCAGCAGCGGGTCGGACAGGGGGCAGACCCAGTACTTC.

This chain links TRBV6-5 with TRBJ2-1; TRBD1 matches 9 bases. V lost 6 bases and J lost 12; bases outside the gene matches: 15. Per germline, CDR1 MNHEY and CDR2 SVGAGI. This CDR3 is built from 15 residues. The CDR3 DNA is TGTGCCAGCAGCTACGGGGGGACAGGGTCGATTTTGCAGTTCTTC. Amino acids: CASSYGGTGSILQFF.

V is TRBV7-2 and J is TRBJ2-3; 12 positions match TRBD2. The trim removed 3 bases at V and 6 bases at J, leaving 7 bases unmatched. The germline CDR1 and CDR2 sequences are SGHTA and FQGNSA. CDR3 length: 16 amino acids. CDR3 amino acids: CASSFRLAGAMDTQYF. In DNA, the CDR3 is TGTGCCAGCAGCTTTAGACTAGCGGGGGCCATGGATACGCAGTATTTT.

The chain employs TRBV3-1 (or the pseudogene TRBV3-2) and TRBJ2-5, with 11 bases that match TRBD2. CDR3 length: 18 amino acids. The germline CDR1 and CDR2 sequences are LGHDT and YNNKEL (reference sequence). After removal of 0 bases from V and 5 bases from J, the junction contained 11 bases not matched to a gene. The CDR3 spells CASSQEGTSGLGRETQYF. CDR3 nucleotides: TGTGCCAGCAGCCAAGAGGGGACTAGCGGACTAGGACGGGAGACCCAGTACTTC.

This clone was found once. This CDR3 is CASSEGLAGGQETQYF. The CDR3 DNA reads TGTGCCAGCAGTGAAGGATTAGCGGGGGGTCAAGAGACCCAGTACTTC. This chain uses TRBV2 with TRBJ2-5, with 10 bases lining up with TRBD2. Germline-derived CDR1 and CDR2 are SNHLY and FYNNEI. The CDR3 has 16 residues. Trimming cost V 1 base and J 2 bases; bases outside gene matches: 4.

The V call is TRBV10-3, the J call TRBJ2-1; TRBD1 might be the D (6 bases). V shed 7 bases and J shed 8 bases, with 24 bases lying between them. The CDR3 has 16 residues. Germline V CDR1 and CDR2: ENHRY, SYGVKD. CDR3 loop: CAIKSIVQGIMDEQFF. The CDR3 DNA sequence: TGTGCCATCAAATCAATCGTACAGGGTATTATGGATGAGCAGTTCTTC.

This chain links TRBV28 with TRBJ2-5, with TRBD2 matching over 15 bases. The CDR3 extends over 16 amino acids. V shed 6 bases and J 6 bases; nucleotides not matched to a gene: 8. Germline CDR1 and CDR2: MDHEN and SYDVKM. This CDR3 is CASSLSGTSGRKTQYF. The CDR3 DNA reads as TGTGCCAGCAGCCTCTCCGGGACTAGCGGGAGGAAGACCCAGTACTTC.

V is TRBV19 and J is TRBJ2-3; D call uncertain. This CDR3 is 14 amino acids long. The ends were cut back, 3 bases at V and 6 bases at J, with 13 bases in the middle. Germline CDR1 is LNHDA and CDR2 is SQIVND (reference sequence). The CDR3 DNA is TGTGCCAGTAGTATTCTCGACTCCCAGGATACGCAGTATTTT. Translated: CASSILDSQDTQYF.

CDR3 amino acids: CASNPSGGRRETQYF. The DNA of the CDR3 is TGTGCCAGTAACCCCTCCGGGGGGCGCAGAGAGACCCAGTACTTC. This chain joins TRBV19 and TRBJ2-5; D is possibly TRBD2 (7 bases). The CDR3 length is 15 residues. Trimming took off 7 bases at V and 4 bases at J, with 19 bases between the two ends. The germline V gene has CDR1 LNHDA and CDR2 SQIVND (reference sequence).

In its sample, this clone was seen a few times. V and J are TRBV11-2 and TRBJ2-1, with TRBD2 matching 9 bases. CDR3 length: 16 residues. Germline V gene data show CDR1 as SGHAT and CDR2 as FQNNGV. After removal of 4 bases from V and 8 bases from J, the junction contained 12 bases not matched to a gene. The CDR3 nucleotides read TGTGCCAGCAGCTCCTTCCGGGCTAGCGGGATGGATGAGCAGTTCTTC. This encodes CASSSFRASGMDEQFF.

The rearrangement uses TRBV5-1 and TRBJ1-6; TRBD1 matches at 10 bases. Losses at the gene ends were 4 bases for V and 6 bases for J; bases not matched to a gene: 4. The CDR3 extends over 15 amino acids. Germline lookup yields CDR1 SGHRS and CDR2 YFSETQ. The CDR3 loop is CASSARDRGNSPLHF. CDR3 nucleotides: TGCGCCAGCAGCGCTCGGGACAGGGGTAATTCACCCCTCCACTTT.

The gene calls are TRBV21-1 and TRBJ2-5; TRBD1, the D gene given by the table, was not confirmed from the DNA. TRBV21-1 constitutes a pseudogene. The CDR3 is 14 amino acids. CDR3: CASSKGQGQETQYF. In nucleotides, the CDR3 is TGTGCCAGCAGCAAAGGGCAGGGGCAAGAGACCCAGTACTTC.

This chain connects TRBV14 to TRBJ2-3, with 8 positions matching TRBD2. This CDR3 is 20 amino acids long. Germline V gene lookup returns CDR1 SGHDN and CDR2 FVKESK. With V trimmed by 3 bases and J by 4 bases, 21 bases remained unmatched. The CDR3 protein is CASSQGTGGSGTHRPDTQYF. CDR3 coding DNA: TGTGCCAGCAGCCAGGGGACTGGGGGTAGCGGGACCCACCGACCAGATACGCAGTATTTT.

The chain links TRBV11-3 to TRBJ2-5; 15 bases fit TRBD2. CDR1 is SGHNT and CDR2 is YENEEA in the germline V gene. There are 17 residues in the CDR3. The trim removed 5 bases at V and 2 bases at J, leaving 6 bases unmatched. The CDR3 DNA follows: TGTGCCAGCAGCACGGGACTAGCGGGGGGAGGTCAAGAGACCCAGTACTTC. Protein sequence: CASSTGLAGGGQETQYF.

The chain is built from TRBV15 and TRBJ2-2; 9 nucleotides match TRBD2. After removal of 0 bases from V and 5 bases from J, the junction contained 7 bases not matched to a gene. The CDR3 spans 17 residues. Germline V lookup: CDR1 LNHNV, CDR2 YYDKDF (reference sequence). The CDR3 DNA follows: TGTGCCACCAGCAGAGATCACCTAGCGGGAAGGACCGGGGAGCTGTTTTTT. Its protein product is CATSRDHLAGRTGELFF.

This chain connects TRBV27 to TRBJ1-2, with no clear D. The germline V gene encodes CDR1 MNHEY and CDR2 SMNVEV (reference sequence). V was cut by 4 bases and J by 8 bases, with 14 bases left in between. CDR3 length: 13 residues. The CDR3 DNA sequence: TGTGCCAGCAGTTCTCGAGGGATTCGGGGCTACACCTTC. The encoded protein is CASSSRGIRGYTF.